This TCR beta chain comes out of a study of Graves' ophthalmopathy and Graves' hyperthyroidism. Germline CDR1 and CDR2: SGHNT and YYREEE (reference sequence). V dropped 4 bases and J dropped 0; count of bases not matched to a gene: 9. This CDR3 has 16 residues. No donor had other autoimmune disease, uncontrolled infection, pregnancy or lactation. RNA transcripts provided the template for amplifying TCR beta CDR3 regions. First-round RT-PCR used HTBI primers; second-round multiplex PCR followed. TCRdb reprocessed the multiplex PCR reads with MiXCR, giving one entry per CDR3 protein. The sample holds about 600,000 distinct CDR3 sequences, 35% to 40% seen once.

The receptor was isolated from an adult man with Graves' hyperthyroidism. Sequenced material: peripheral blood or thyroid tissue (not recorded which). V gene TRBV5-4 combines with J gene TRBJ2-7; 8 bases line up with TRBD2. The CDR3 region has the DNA TGTGCCAGCAGCCAACGAGCGGGGGCCAGCTCCTACGAGCAGTACTTC. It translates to CASSQRAGASSYEQYF.